The source of this T cell receptor beta chain is a study of T cells in localized non-small cell lung cancer. V shed 2 bases and J shed 0 bases, with 18 bases lying between them. The CDR3 sequence is 18 residues long. The germline gives CDR1 SGDLS, CDR2 YYNGEE. The method was immunoSEQ multiplex PCR; TCRdb's version includes in-frame clones alone and lacks a portion of them. The repertoire holds about 74,000 clones, less than 85% seen once, with 1% to 1.5% in the top ten. The sample was peripheral blood, taken before any cancer treatment. The rearrangement uses TRBV9 and TRBJ1-3; D is undetermined. This sequence originates from a female donor older than 55 with stage I lung adenocarcinoma. The CDR3 coding sequence is TGTGCCAGCAGCGTTAACCCTCGTAGGGATAGCTCTGGAAACACCATATATTTT. This codes for CASSVNPRRDSSGNTIYF.